Listed below are T cell receptor beta chains from one sample, sequenced in a study of metastatic and nonmetastatic thyroid tumors. MiXCR re-clonotyped the PCR reads for TCRdb. The data contain tens of thousands of clones, approximately 20% of them singletons. Sequenced: adjacent normal tissue. Source of these receptors: a female donor with papillary thyroid cancer or a benign thyroid nodule (not recorded which). Some clones in this sample may be carry-over from other donors' samples. The CDR3 runs from the conserved cysteine through the conserved F or W. The order of the fields is D gene, J gene, V gene, clone size, CDR3 length, CDR3 protein, CDR3 DNA. The D gene is left open where the match is weak. Clone size is given for some rows only: seen once, a few or many times, or a class if the clone is expanded.

D: NA; J: TRBJ2-1; V: TRBV19; size: many; length: 16; CDR3: CASMGGAASSYNEQFF; DNA: TGTGCCAGTATGGGAGGAGCGGCAAGCTCCTACAATGAGCAGTTCTTC
D: NA; J: TRBJ2-7; V: TRBV7-2; size: few; length: 15; CDR3: CASSLASPGDYEQYF; DNA: TGTGCCAGCAGCTTAGCGTCCCCGGGAGACTACGAGCAGTACTTC
D: TRBD1; J: TRBJ2-7; V: TRBV27; size: medium-sized; length: 14; CDR3: CASSPIGTAYEQYF; DNA: TGTGCCAGCAGTCCGATCGGGACAGCCTACGAGCAGTACTTC
D: NA; J: TRBJ1-1; V: TRBV20-1; size: many; length: 16; CDR3: CSARDLKPATGTEAFF; DNA: TGCAGTGCTAGAGATTTAAAACCAGCTACGGGCACTGAAGCTTTCTTT
D: NA; J: TRBJ1-1; V: TRBV24-1; size: NA; length: 11; CDR3: CASSRGPEAFF; DNA: TGTGCCAGTTCAAGGGGACCTGAAGCTTTCTTT
D: NA; J: TRBJ1-1; V: TRBV28; size: few; length: 13; CDR3: CATSGPSIPEAFF; DNA: TGTGCCACTTCGGGACCGAGTATACCTGAAGCTTTCTTT
D: TRBD2; J: TRBJ2-7; V: TRBV3-1; size: many; length: 16; CDR3: CASSRGGRPHLYEQYF; DNA: TGTGCCAGCAGTCGCGGGGGGCGACCCCACCTCTACGAGCAGTACTTC
D: TRBD1; J: TRBJ1-5; V: TRBV7-9; size: many; length: 15; CDR3: CASSSKDRGNQPQHF; DNA: TGTGCCAGCAGCTCAAAAGACAGGGGCAATCAGCCCCAGCATTTT
D: TRBD1; J: TRBJ2-5; V: TRBV7-7; size: NA; length: 14; CDR3: CAGSRTGIGETQYF; DNA: TGTGCTGGCAGCCGGACAGGGATTGGAGAGACCCAGTACTTC
D: TRBD1; J: TRBJ2-7; V: TRBV20-1; size: many; length: 12; CDR3: CSARDRGWEQYF; DNA: TGCAGTGCCCGGGACAGGGGATGGGAGCAGTACTTC
D: NA; J: TRBJ2-5; V: TRBV12-3/TRBV12-4; size: many; length: 14; CDR3: CASSHNRVGETQYF; DNA: TGTGCCAGCAGCCATAACAGGGTGGGGGAGACCCAGTACTTC
D: NA; J: TRBJ2-7; V: TRBV7-2; size: NA; length: 12; CDR3: CPRRSRGFEQYF; DNA: TGTCCCAGGCGCTCACGGGGTTTCGAGCAGTACTTC